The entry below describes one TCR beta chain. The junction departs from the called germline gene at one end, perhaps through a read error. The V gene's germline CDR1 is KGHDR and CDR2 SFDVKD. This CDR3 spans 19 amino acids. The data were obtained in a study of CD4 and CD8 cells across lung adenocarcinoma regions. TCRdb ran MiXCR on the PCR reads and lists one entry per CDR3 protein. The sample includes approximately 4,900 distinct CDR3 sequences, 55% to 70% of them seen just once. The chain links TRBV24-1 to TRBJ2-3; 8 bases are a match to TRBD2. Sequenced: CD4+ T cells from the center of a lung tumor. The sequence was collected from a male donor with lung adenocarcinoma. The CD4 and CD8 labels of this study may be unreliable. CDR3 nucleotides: TGTGCCACCAGTGACCGCCGTTGGTCGGGGGGGGGGAGCAAAGATACGCAGTATTTT. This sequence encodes CATSDRRWSGGGSKDTQYF.